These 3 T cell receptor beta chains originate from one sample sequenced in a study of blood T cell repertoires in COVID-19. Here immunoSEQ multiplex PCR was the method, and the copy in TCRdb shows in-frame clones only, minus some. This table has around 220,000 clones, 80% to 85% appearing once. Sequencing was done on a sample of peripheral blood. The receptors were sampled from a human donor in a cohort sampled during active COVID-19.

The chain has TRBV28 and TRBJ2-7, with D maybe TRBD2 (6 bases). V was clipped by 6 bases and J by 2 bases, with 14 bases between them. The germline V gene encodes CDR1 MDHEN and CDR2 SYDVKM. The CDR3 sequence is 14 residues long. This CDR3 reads CASRPQGGAYEQYF. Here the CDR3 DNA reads TGTGCCAGCAGGCCCCAAGGCGGGGCCTACGAGCAGTACTTC.

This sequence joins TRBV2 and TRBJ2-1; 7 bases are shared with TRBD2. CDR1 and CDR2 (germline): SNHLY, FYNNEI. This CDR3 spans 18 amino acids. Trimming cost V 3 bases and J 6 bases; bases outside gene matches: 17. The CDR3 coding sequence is TGTGCCAGCAGTGACACGTCGGCTGTAGGTCGCGGGGGCAATGAGCAGTTCTTC. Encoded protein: CASSDTSAVGRGGNEQFF.

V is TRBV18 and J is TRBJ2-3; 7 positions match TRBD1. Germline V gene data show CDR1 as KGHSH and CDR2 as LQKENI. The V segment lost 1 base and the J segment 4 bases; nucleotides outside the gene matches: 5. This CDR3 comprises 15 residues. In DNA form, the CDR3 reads TGTGCCAGCTCACCACAAGGGGGCCCGGCAGATACGCAGTATTTT. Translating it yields CASSPQGGPADTQYF.